Included here is one T cell receptor beta chain sequence, with context. These data come from a study of memory CD4+ T cells and cytomegalovirus serostatus. Here immunoSEQ multiplex PCR was the method, and the copy in TCRdb shows in-frame clones only, minus some. The sample holds approximately 40,000 clones; about three quarters are singletons and the top ten take approximately 0.55%. Germline V gives CDR1 MDHEN, CDR2 SYDVKM. The CDR3 is made up of 13 amino acids. V lost 8 bases and J lost 6, with 13 bases in between. Single viable CD3+CD4+CD8-CD45RO+ cells were sorted as the memory CD4+ T cells. The source of this sequence is an adult in good health and CMV-seronegative. Sequencing was performed on memory CD4+ T cells from blood. J is TRBJ2-2 and V is TRBV28; D possibly matches TRBD1 or TRBD2 (5 bases each). CDR3 protein: CASLRDLSGELFF. In DNA, the CDR3 is TGTGCCAGCCTCAGGGACCTGTCCGGGGAGCTGTTTTTT.